This TCR beta chain came from a study of beta chain features in type 1 diabetes (dated by TCRdb to 2017 to 2018). For the wider study: Mean age, gender distribution, total cell number and subset yield did not differ between patients and healthy donors. In the study, recently diagnosed type 1 diabetes patients and matched healthy donors were compared on the TCRB repertoires of their sorted circulating CD4+ T cell subsets. Across all samples, 90 million to 130 million sorted cells were examined, and cell number per subset correlated strongly with RNA yield. Whereas all 30 or so donors provided naive and central memory subsets, regulatory and stem cell-like memory subsets were isolated from just 8 patients and roughly eight healthy donors.

Per the germline V gene (reference sequence), LNHDA is the CDR1 and SQIVND is the CDR2. V has 6 bases trimmed and J has 3 bases trimmed; junction bases matching no gene number 6. The cysteine opens and the phenylalanine closes a CDR3 of 16 amino acids. The entry retains the CDR3 DNA only, 48 bases that are in frame from base 1. With regard to this clone: Its antigen is not yet known. No quality values exist for individual bases; no much larger clone is one base distant.

On the study overall, not on this receptor specifically: Patients with type 1 diabetes made fewer insertions and deleted more nucleotides at VDJ recombination sites, implying thymic rearrangement abnormalities. Because small numbers of individuals were included in the HLA sub-analyses, any influence of HLA type on TCRB rearrangement was left unresolved. Naive, central memory and regulatory TCRB repertoires appeared to be more alike among patients than among healthy donors. Type 1 diabetes patients showed a moderate but significant shortening of TCRB CDR3 length in all four CD4+ subsets. Shorter templates might be favored by PCR, yet because patient and control samples were amplified and corrected together, any such skew would affect both groups equally. Because cDNA was sequenced instead of genomic DNA, activated cells with high expression could be over-represented, although the groups did not differ in activation or CD3 levels.

The entire isolated RNA was reverse transcribed using the High Capacity cDNA Reverse Transcription Kit, and thus expressed TCRB transcripts were sequenced. Deep immunoSEQ sequencing was performed on naive, central memory and regulatory T cell samples, with an average of roughly 3.6 million total reads per sample. Sorted cells were lysed in RLT buffer and RNA was extracted with DNase-treated RNeasy Micro or Mini kits, depending on cell number. To prevent cross-contamination, each cell subset was processed individually, whereas patient and healthy donor samples were processed jointly. The immunoSEQ multiplex PCR was used to amplify TCRB sequences from cDNA, generating 87-bp fragments that spanned the CDR3 region. The amplicons were sequenced using the Illumina HiSeq platform. Regarding the original processing steps: PCR bias was computationally corrected using synthetic template baselines, reads within Hamming distance 2 were collapsed, and singletons that could not be merged were discarded. Reads were aligned against IMGT to assign V, D and J genes, CDR3 length and insertions or deletions at six rearrangement sites. Within each subset, clonotype counts were normalized to sorted cell number, and only after that were true diversity and Gini coefficients computed with the tcR R package. The overlap coefficient, calculated on TCRB nucleotide sequences, was used to measure repertoire sharing. As a proxy for the pre-selection repertoire, out-of-frame TCRB sequences from naive cells were analyzed. TCRdb retrieved this table from immuneACCESS and kept in-frame rearrangements only. Not all clones are present; in checked studies, unresolved V genes account for under half, and no reason is known for the remainder. V, J and clone size were drawn from that table, and D and trimming were deduced from the DNA. The sample data list around 310,000 clones, and about 14% of these were observed just once. The leading ten clones occupy roughly 0.015% of the sample.

Each donor gave one peripheral blood draw, averaging about 100 mL, which was collected into heparinised tubes. A BD FACSAria II and a panel including CD45RO, CCR7, CD25, CD127, CD95 and CD27 were used to sort naive, central memory, regulatory and stem cell-like memory CD4+ T cells. Every sorted population had a purity above 95%. PBMCs were isolated immediately by Lymphoprep density gradient centrifugation and stained directly without culture. Samples were stained and sorted in pairs, with one healthy donor and one patient per experiment, so that batch effects were minimized. The sample was naive CD4+ T cells from blood. What the cell subset or site label conveys for this sample: true naive CD4+ T cells. The sequence was obtained from a young woman with type 1 diabetes. The sequence links TRBV19 to TRBJ2-6, with 9 bases matching TRBD1. The sequenced DNA: TGTGCCAGTAGCCAACAGGGGGCGAGTGGGGCCAACGTCCTGACTTTC. Translated, it reads CASSQQGASGANVLTF. Supplemented by the reference TRBV19 and TRBJ2-6 proteins around the CDR3, the complete variable domain is DGGITQSPKYLFRKEGQNVTLSCEQNLNHDAMYWYRQDPGQGLRLIYYSQIVNDFQKGDIAEGYSVSREKKESFPLTVTSAQKNPTAFYLCASSQQGASGANVLTFGAGSRLTVL.